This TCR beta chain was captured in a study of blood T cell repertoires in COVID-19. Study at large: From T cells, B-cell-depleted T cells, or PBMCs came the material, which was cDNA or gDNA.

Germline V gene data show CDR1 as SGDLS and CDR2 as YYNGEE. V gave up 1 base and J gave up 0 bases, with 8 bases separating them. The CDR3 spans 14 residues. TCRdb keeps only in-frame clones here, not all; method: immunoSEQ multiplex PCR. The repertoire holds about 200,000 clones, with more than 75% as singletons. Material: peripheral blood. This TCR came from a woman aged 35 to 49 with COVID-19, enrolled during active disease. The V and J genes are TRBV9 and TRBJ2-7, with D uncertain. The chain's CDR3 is CASSVHLSSYEQYF. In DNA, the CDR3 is TGTGCCAGCAGCGTACATTTGAGCTCCTACGAGCAGTACTTC.